The 18 T cell receptor beta chains below all came from one sample that was sequenced in a study of blood T cell repertoires in COVID-19. Measured with immunoSEQ multiplex PCR; TCRdb has only the in-frame clones, and not every one. The table has approximately 260,000 clones, 82% seen once. The sample was peripheral blood. The receptor set was obtained from a woman aged 55 to 70 with active or convalescent COVID-19.

This chain links TRBV18 with TRBJ2-5, with TRBD2 matching 9 bases. V was pared by 1 base and J by 5 bases, with 8 bases of the junction left unmatched. This CDR3 is 16 amino acids long. CDR1 and CDR2 (germline): KGHSH, LQKENI. The CDR3 nucleotides are TGTGCCAGCTCACCACTAAGCGCGGGGGGGAAGGAGACCCAGTACTTC. Amino acids: CASSPLSAGGKETQYF.

This chain links TRBV30 with TRBJ2-7; 10 positions agree with TRBD1. The CDR3 loop spans 13 amino acids. Germline V gene lookup returns CDR1 GTSNPN and CDR2 SVGIG (reference sequence). With 3 bases clipped from V and 4 bases from J, the junction kept 3 bases outside the gene matches. The CDR3 sequence: CAWSGQGGYEQYF. CDR3 DNA sequence: TGTGCCTGGAGCGGACAGGGGGGGTACGAGCAGTACTTC. Supplemented by reference TRBV30 and TRBJ2-7, the full variable domain reads SQTIHQWPATLVQPVGSPLSLECTVEGTSNPNLYWYRQAAGRGLQLLFYSVGIGQISSEVPQNLSASRPQDRQFILSSKKLLLSDSGFYLCAWSGQGGYEQYFGPGTRLTVT.

The chain recombines TRBV6-6 with TRBJ2-2, with 8 positions matching TRBD1. CDR1 is MNHNY, CDR2 SVGAGI, per germline (reference sequence). With V trimmed by 5 bases and J by 0 bases, 8 bases remained unmatched. The CDR3 contains 17 residues. The CDR3 is CASSRLQGAPNTGELFF. The CDR3 DNA is TGTGCCAGCAGTCGACTGCAGGGGGCCCCGAACACCGGGGAGCTGTTTTTT.

The chain uses TRBV7-2 and TRBJ1-3, with no clear D. V lost 5 bases, J lost 7 bases, and 15 bases lay in between. The CDR3 sequence is 14 residues long. Germline CDR1 is SGHTA and CDR2 is FQGNSA. The CDR3 DNA is TGTGCCAGCAGCCCTCGGACCCGAGGGAACACCATATATTTT. Encoded protein: CASSPRTRGNTIYF.

The chain has TRBV5-5 and TRBJ1-4; D is perhaps TRBD1 (5 bases). V was shortened by 0 bases and J by 2 bases, with 8 bases between the two germline ends. CDR3 length equals 15 residues. CDR1 SGHKS and CDR2 YYEKEE come from the germline V gene (reference sequence). The CDR3 DNA sequence: TGTGCCAGCAGCTTGGGACAGCCTACTAATGAAAAACTGTTTTTT. This gives the protein CASSLGQPTNEKLFF.

CDR3: CASSLGTREETQYF. DNA for the CDR3: TGTGCCAGCAGCTTAGGGACTAGAGAAGAGACCCAGTACTTC. The chain couples TRBV7-9 to TRBJ2-5; the match to TRBD2 covers 7 bases. In germline, CDR1 is SEHNR, CDR2 FQNEAQ (reference sequence). V gave up 1 base and J gave up 3 bases; unmatched junction bases: 2. The CDR3 is 14 amino acids.

V gene TRBV11-2 combines with J gene TRBJ2-1, with a weak D call TRBD1 (6 bases). CDR1 SGHAT and CDR2 FQNNGV come from the germline V gene. The length of the CDR3 is 15 residues. The V and J ends lost 2 bases and 1 base respectively, with 9 bases between them. The CDR3 coding sequence is TGTGCCAGCAGCTTACTCCAGGGGTCCTACAATGAGCAGTTCTTC. The encoded protein is CASSLLQGSYNEQFF.

The chain carries TRBV7-2 and TRBJ1-1; D may be TRBD1 (5 bases). Germline lookup yields CDR1 SGHTA and CDR2 FQGNSA. The CDR3 runs 13 residues. Trimming took 3 bases from V and 7 from J, leaving 12 bases between them. The CDR3 loop is CASSFDRPYEAFF. In DNA, the CDR3 is TGTGCCAGCAGCTTCGACAGACCCTATGAAGCTTTCTTT.

This clone was seen a single time. The chain recombines TRBV6-2 or TRBV6-3 with TRBJ2-3; 8 bases align to TRBD2. The germline V gene encodes CDR1 MNHEY and CDR2 SVGEGT. This CDR3 comprises 15 residues. The V segment lost 5 bases and the J segment 3 bases; nucleotides outside the gene matches: 7. CDR3 region: CASSQRGGVTDTQYF. The CDR3 coding sequence is TGTGCCAGCAGTCAACGGGGGGGCGTGACAGATACGCAGTATTTT.

This CDR3 is CASSLGGNTDEQYF. The CDR3 bases are TGTGCCAGCAGCTTAGGAGGGAATACGGACGAGCAGTACTTC. The rearrangement uses TRBV5-4 and TRBJ2-7; maybe TRBD2 (6 bases). V was pared by 2 bases and J by 5 bases, with 14 bases between. The germline gives CDR1 SGHNT, CDR2 YYREEE (reference sequence). The CDR3 spans 14 residues.

This clone was observed a few times. One end of the junction is discordant with germline, which a read error may explain. The V call is TRBV19, the J call TRBJ2-7; a possible D gene is TRBD2 (6 bases). There are 13 residues in the CDR3. Germline V lookup: CDR1 LNHDA, CDR2 SQIVND (reference sequence). In DNA form, the CDR3 reads TGTGCCACTAGTCTCGGGGGAAATTACGAGCAGTACTTC. Its translation is CATSLGGNYEQYF.

The V gene is TRBV29-1, the J gene TRBJ1-5, with a weak D call TRBD1 (6 bases). The CDR3 runs 14 residues. Trimming took 4 bases from V and 3 from J, leaving 13 bases between them. The germline V gene has CDR1 SQVTM and CDR2 ANQGSEA. The CDR3 DNA is TGCAGCGTTGCCCCCGGACAGAACAATCAGCCCCAGCATTTT. Amino acids: CSVAPGQNNQPQHF.

This chain joins TRBV30 and TRBJ2-3; D is perhaps TRBD2 (6 bases). Deletions cut 2 bases from V and 9 bases from J, with 12 bases between. Germline V CDR1 and CDR2: GTSNPN, SVGIG (reference sequence). The CDR3 covers 12 residues. The CDR3 reads CAWSFSGETQYF. The CDR3 DNA reads TGTGCCTGGAGTTTTTCGGGAGAGACGCAGTATTTT.

The rearrangement uses TRBV18 and TRBJ1-2; the D is unclear. Trimming took off 3 bases at V and 4 bases at J, with 24 bases between the two ends. The germline V gene has CDR1 KGHSH and CDR2 LQKENI. The CDR3 has 18 amino acids. The CDR3 nucleotides read TGTGCCAGCTCACCCCCGCGGGCGGGTGGACGAGAAGCCTATGGCTACACCTTC. It yields the protein CASSPPRAGGREAYGYTF.

The chain's CDR3 is CTSSQTTATNEKLFF. Written as DNA, the CDR3 is TGCACCAGCAGCCAAACGACAGCAACTAATGAAAAACTGTTTTTT. The chain combines TRBV1 with TRBJ1-4; the table gives TRBD1 as D, unverified against the DNA. TRBV1 is reported as a pseudogene. The CDR3 covers 15 residues.

The CDR3 nucleotides are TGTGCCACCAGCAGAGACCCATGGGGAGAAGGCCACTACAATGAGCAGTTCTTC. It translates to CATSRDPWGEGHYNEQFF. The chain recombines TRBV15 with TRBJ2-1; weak D call: TRBD2 (5 bases). V gave up 0 bases and J gave up 3 bases, with 18 bases separating them. This CDR3 is 18 amino acids long. Per the germline V gene, CDR1 is LNHNV and CDR2 is YYDKDF (reference sequence).

The chain joins TRBV19 to TRBJ2-5; D remains unclear. The V end lost 5 bases, the J end lost 1 base, and 17 bases lay between the germline ends. This CDR3 region has 16 residues. Germline CDR1 LNHDA, CDR2 SQIVND (reference sequence). CDR3 in DNA: TGTGCCAGTAGTTCCCAACCGCGAACCCCCCAAGAGACCCAGTACTTC. This encodes CASSSQPRTPQETQYF.

The gene calls are TRBV6-1 and TRBJ1-2, with D maybe TRBD1 (5 bases). The CDR3 is made up of 13 amino acids. Germline-derived CDR1 and CDR2 are MNHNS and SASEGT. The V and J ends lost 0 bases and 4 bases respectively, with 6 bases between them. CDR3 nucleotides: TGTGCCAGCAGTGAAGCTGACAGCTATGGCTACACCTTC. The encoded protein is CASSEADSYGYTF.